The 23 T cell receptor beta chains in this list originate from one sample, sequenced in a study of T cell responses to AZD1222 COVID-19 vaccine. Produced via immunoSEQ multiplex PCR; TCRdb's table is partial and in-frame only. The sample consists of approximately 110,000 clones, around 86% of them appearing once. The material was peripheral blood, obtained on day 0 of AZD1222 vaccination. Receptor source: an adult in good health.

The genes are TRBV7-6 and TRBJ1-3; D may be TRBD1 (6 bases). There are 16 residues in the CDR3. Germline CDR1 is SGHVS and CDR2 is FNYEAQ. Trimming took off 1 base at V and 2 bases at J, with 12 bases between the two ends. In nucleotides, the CDR3 is TGTGCCAGCAGCTTAGGGGGCCAGGGGACTGGAAACACCATATATTTT. Protein product: CASSLGGQGTGNTIYF.

J is TRBJ2-3 and V is TRBV6-4; 12 nucleotides agree with TRBD2. The J segment lost 3 bases and the V segment lost 4 bases, leaving 5 bases of the junction unmatched. The CDR3 is made up of 16 amino acids. The germline V gene has CDR1 MRHNA and CDR2 SNTAGT. The CDR3 loop is CASSVSTSGGTDTQYF. The CDR3 DNA is TGTGCCAGCAGTGTCTCAACTAGCGGGGGGACAGATACGCAGTATTTT.

The J gene is TRBJ1-3, the V gene TRBV10-3; no definite D call. The CDR3 has 14 residues. V dropped 10 bases and J dropped 2 bases, with 15 bases sitting between them. CDR1 and CDR2 from the germline V gene are ENHRY and SYGVKD. CDR3 DNA sequence: TGTGCCACCTCCAGCACCGACGCTGGAAACACCATATATTTT. The encoded protein is CATSSTDAGNTIYF.

The chain joins TRBV5-5 to TRBJ1-1; a weak D match, TRBD1 (6 bases). V gave up 4 bases and J gave up 4 bases, with 11 bases separating them. The CDR3 loop spans 13 amino acids. Looked up from germline, CDR1 is SGHKS and CDR2 is YYEKEE (reference sequence). The CDR3 nucleotides are TGTGCCAGCAGCGCGGAAGGGGGCACTGAAGCTTTCTTT. The encoded protein is CASSAEGGTEAFF. Complete variable domain (other parts from reference TRBV5-5 and TRBJ1-1): DAGVTQSPTHLIKTRGQQVTLRCSPISGHKSVSWYQQVLGQGPQFIFQYYEKEERGRGNFPDRFSARQFPNYSSELNVNALLLGDSALYLCASSAEGGTEAFFGQGTRLTVV.

The chain carries TRBV12-3 or TRBV12-4 and TRBJ1-1, with D perhaps TRBD1 (5 bases). The CDR3 runs 11 residues. The V end lost 3 bases, the J end lost 8 bases, and 7 bases lay between the germline ends. CDR3 sequence: CASSLWGEAFF. Written as DNA, the CDR3 is TGTGCCAGCAGTTTGTGGGGGGAAGCTTTCTTT.

This chain uses TRBV5-1 with TRBJ1-2, with TRBD1 as a possible D gene (6 bases). The CDR3 is 14 residues long. The V gene's germline CDR1 is SGHRS and CDR2 YFSETQ. V was clipped by 2 bases and J by 2 bases, with 10 bases between them. CDR3 sequence reads: CASSFGGLNYGYTF. CDR3 in DNA: TGCGCCAGCAGCTTTGGGGGGCTGAACTATGGCTACACCTTC. The complete variable domain, with remaining parts taken from reference TRBV5-1 and TRBJ1-2, reads KAGVTQTPRYLIKTRGQQVTLSCSPISGHRSVSWYQQTPGQGLQFLFEYFSETQRNKGNFPGRFSGRQFSNSRSEMNVSTLELGDSALYLCASSFGGLNYGYTFGSGTRLTVV.

This CDR3 reads CASILTRGASEKLFF. The DNA for the CDR3 is TGTGCCAGCATCCTCACACGGGGCGCTAGTGAAAAACTGTTTTTT. This sequence joins TRBV6-4 and TRBJ1-4; D may be TRBD1 (5 bases). The ends were cut back, 7 bases at V and 7 bases at J, with 19 bases in the middle. Germline-derived CDR1 and CDR2 are MRHNA and SNTAGT. The CDR3 extends over 15 amino acids.

The V call is TRBV5-1, the J call TRBJ1-1, with D possibly matching TRBD1 (5 bases). The V end was cut by 4 bases, the J end by 5 bases, with 18 bases between. Germline-derived CDR1 and CDR2 are SGHRS and YFSETQ. CDR3 length equals 15 residues. CDR3 coding DNA: TGCGCCAGCAGCCCCCAAGGGCTATGGGGGACTGAAGCTTTCTTT. Amino acid sequence: CASSPQGLWGTEAFF.

The genes are TRBV10-1 and TRBJ2-3; 8 bases map to TRBD2. Germline V gene sequence: CDR1 WNHNN, CDR2 SYGVQD (reference sequence). The CDR3 consists of 17 residues. The V segment lost 6 bases and the J segment 8 bases; nucleotides outside the gene matches: 19. CDR3 region: CASRASIQESGRGTQYF. For the CDR3, the DNA is TGCGCCAGCAGGGCTAGCATACAGGAATCCGGGAGGGGTACGCAGTATTTT.

The chain uses TRBV7-2 and TRBJ1-4; D is ambiguous. Germline CDR1 is SGHTA and CDR2 is FQGNSA. Deletions cut 2 bases from V and 1 base from J, with 8 bases between. CDR3 size: 15 residues. This chain's CDR3 is CASSLWTGTNEKLFF. The CDR3 DNA is TGTGCCAGCAGCTTATGGACCGGAACTAATGAAAAACTGTTTTTT.

V gene TRBV5-4 combines with J gene TRBJ1-1; D remains unclear. This CDR3 is built from 15 residues. CDR1 and CDR2 from the germline V gene are SGHNT and YYREEE (reference sequence). V gave up 0 bases and J gave up 1 base, with 10 bases separating them. The CDR3, as DNA: TGTGCCAGCAGCTTGGCCTATGAACCGAACACTGAAGCTTTCTTT. Its protein product is CASSLAYEPNTEAFF.

The J gene is TRBJ2-3, the V gene TRBV19; TRBD2 matches 8 bases. The V segment lost 7 bases and the J segment 3 bases; nucleotides outside the gene matches: 9. This CDR3 comprises 15 residues. Germline V CDR1 and CDR2: LNHDA, SQIVND (reference sequence). CDR3 protein: CASKIGPGGTDTQYF. The CDR3 DNA follows: TGTGCCAGTAAGATTGGACCGGGAGGGACAGATACGCAGTATTTT.

This chain uses TRBV4-2 with TRBJ1-6, with D uncertain. V was shortened by 4 bases and J by 6 bases, with 13 bases between the two germline ends. There are 15 residues in the CDR3. Germline V gives CDR1 LGHNA, CDR2 YNFKEQ. The CDR3 sequence: CASSRRRTSNSPLHF. CDR3 bases: TGTGCCAGCAGCCGAAGAAGAACCTCTAATTCACCCCTCCACTTT.

The count of this clone is one. The gene calls are TRBV5-1 and TRBJ1-3, with D tentatively TRBD1 (6 bases). V lost 3 bases and J lost 4, with 11 bases in between. Germline CDR1 and CDR2: SGHRS and YFSETQ. This CDR3 is built from 14 residues. This CDR3 is CASSSTGRGNTIYF. CDR3 nucleotide sequence: TGCGCCAGCAGCTCTACAGGGAGGGGAAACACCATATATTTT.

The chain has TRBV7-2 and TRBJ2-1; D is undetermined. The CDR3 is 19 amino acids. V lost 3 bases and J 0 bases, leaving 21 bases between the germline ends. Germline CDR1 reads SGHTA; CDR2 reads FQGNSA. Here the CDR3 DNA reads TGTGCCAGCAGCTTCCCCGGCTTCGCGGTCAAAAGCTCCTACAATGAGCAGTTCTTC. Amino acids: CASSFPGFAVKSSYNEQFF.

The chain joins TRBV7-2 to TRBJ2-2; 9 nucleotides align to TRBD2. Germline CDR1 is SGHTA and CDR2 is FQGNSA. J gave up 7 bases and V 5 bases, and 8 bases lay outside the gene matches. The CDR3 has 15 residues. CDR3 residues: CASSGRAGGGGELFF. The CDR3, as DNA: TGTGCCAGCAGCGGGCGAGCGGGGGGCGGCGGGGAGCTGTTTTTT. Full variable domain (missing parts from reference TRBV7-2 and TRBJ2-2): GAGVSQSPSNKVTEKGKDVELRCDPISGHTALYWYRQSLGQGLEFLIYFQGNSAPDKSGLPSDRFSAERTGGSVSTLTIQRTQQEDSAVYLCASSGRAGGGGELFFGEGSRLTVL.

This clone showed up just a few times. The chain recombines TRBV5-1 with TRBJ2-3, with TRBD1 as a possible D gene (6 bases). The CDR3 is 15 amino acids. Germline-derived CDR1 and CDR2 are SGHRS and YFSETQ. V gave up 0 bases and J gave up 2 bases, with 10 bases separating them. The CDR3 DNA reads as TGCGCCAGCAGCTTGGCGACAGGAGACACAGATACGCAGTATTTT. It codes for CASSLATGDTDTQYF. Using reference TRBV5-1 and TRBJ2-3 for the parts outside the CDR3, the full variable domain is KAGVTQTPRYLIKTRGQQVTLSCSPISGHRSVSWYQQTPGQGLQFLFEYFSETQRNKGNFPGRFSGRQFSNSRSEMNVSTLELGDSALYLCASSLATGDTDTQYFGPGTRLTVL.

This clone was recorded only once. V gene TRBV6-5 combines with J gene TRBJ1-5; D uncertain. V shed 10 bases and J shed 0 bases, with 16 bases lying between them. CDR3 length: 15 residues. CDR1 and CDR2 from the germline V gene are MNHEY and SVGAGI. Here the CDR3 reads CATGPMSNSNQPQHF. The CDR3 coding sequence is TGTGCCACCGGACCCATGAGTAATAGCAATCAGCCCCAGCATTTT.

This clone has a handful of counts. The chain has TRBV15 and TRBJ1-2, with 7 bases identical to TRBD1. Per the germline V gene, CDR1 is LNHNV and CDR2 is YYDKDF (reference sequence). This CDR3 has 16 amino acids. Losses at the gene ends were 1 base for V and 4 bases for J; bases not matched to a gene: 9. The CDR3 is CATSRGTGQQIYGYTF. In DNA form, the CDR3 reads TGTGCCACCAGCAGAGGGACGGGACAGCAGATCTATGGCTACACCTTC.

This rearrangement joins TRBV27 to TRBJ2-6, with a possible D match to TRBD2 (6 bases). The CDR3 has 17 residues. V was cut by 5 bases and J by 2 bases, with 16 bases left in between. CDR1 is MNHEY, CDR2 SMNVEV, per germline (reference sequence). CDR3 sequence: CASSRPGLRAGANVLTF. CDR3 nucleotides: TGTGCCAGCAGTCGGCCGGGACTCCGGGCTGGGGCCAACGTCCTGACTTTC. Full variable domain (remainder filled in from reference TRBV27 and TRBJ2-6): EAQVTQNPRYLITVTGKKLTVTCSQNMNHEYMSWYRQDPGLGLRQIYYSMNVEVTDKGDVPEGYKVSRKEKRNFPLILESPSPNQTSLYFCASSRPGLRAGANVLTFGAGSRLTVL.

The chain combines TRBV5-6 with TRBJ1-1; D is unresolved. This CDR3 is 15 amino acids long. V gave up 0 bases and J gave up 1 base, with 10 bases separating them. Germline V gene data show CDR1 as SGHDT and CDR2 as YYEEEE. The CDR3 DNA sequence: TGTGCCAGCAGCTTGGTTGGGGTAGGGAACACTGAAGCTTTCTTT. This gives the protein CASSLVGVGNTEAFF.

The chain carries TRBV5-1 and TRBJ1-1; TRBD1 is a possible D gene (5 bases). Germline V gene sequence: CDR1 SGHRS, CDR2 YFSETQ. V lost 1 base, J lost 3 bases, and 13 bases lay in between. This CDR3 is 15 amino acids long. The CDR3: CASSLLGTADTEAFF. The CDR3 DNA follows: TGCGCCAGCAGCTTGTTAGGGACGGCCGACACTGAAGCTTTCTTT.

The chain carries TRBV6-5 and TRBJ2-7, with 7 bases identical to TRBD1. CDR1 MNHEY and CDR2 SVGAGI come from the germline V gene. The trim removed 5 bases at V and 2 bases at J, leaving 9 bases unmatched. The CDR3 has 15 amino acids. CDR3 DNA: TGTGCCAGCAGTAAGACAGGGTACCGGCCCTACGAGCAGTACTTC. Protein sequence: CASSKTGYRPYEQYF.